This TCR beta chain was documented in a study of blood T cell repertoires in COVID-19. Trimming removed 3 bases at V and 2 bases at J, with 13 bases between. Germline V gene data show CDR1 as DFQATT and CDR2 as SNEGSKA (reference sequence). The CDR3 is 14 residues long. Sequencing used immunoSEQ multiplex PCR; TCRdb keeps in-frame clones, though not all of them. The table records almost 250,000 clones, around 87% of them present only once. The clonotype originates from a woman aged 50 to 65 who had recovered from COVID-19. The sample consisted of PBMCs or T cells enriched from blood (not recorded which). V and J are TRBV20-1 and TRBJ1-2; the D gene is possibly TRBD1 (6 bases). CDR3 region: CSASRPGENYGYTF. DNA of the CDR3: TGCAGTGCTAGTAGACCAGGGGAGAACTATGGCTACACCTTC.